One sample yielded the 10 T cell receptor beta chains listed below, sequenced in a study of blood T cells in healthy people across ages. A second PCR, run for roughly 7 to 12 cycles, used a sample-barcoded 5' primer plus a J-beta primer mix. From the 5' RACE reads, TCRdb called clonotypes with MiXCR, one entry per CDR3 protein. This table has about 540,000 distinct CDR3 sequences, under 30% appearing once. This sample also appeared in a second study, on T cells of mothers and their children.

Sequenced input: blood. These receptors were obtained from a boy aged 5-17 years in good health.

This clonotype has just a few counts. The DNA for the CDR3 is TGTGCCAGCCGTACAGGGGGTGAAACTGAAGCTTTCTTT. As protein: CASRTGGETEAFF. The chain carries TRBV19 and TRBJ1-1, with 8 bases fitting TRBD1. V shed 9 bases, J shed 5 bases, and the junction held 8 bases outside the gene matches. The CDR3 covers 13 residues. CDR1 and CDR2 (germline): LNHDA, SQIVND (reference sequence).

The rearrangement links TRBV24-1 to TRBJ2-5; 7 nucleotides agree with TRBD1. Germline trimming cut 4 bases from V and 1 base from J; bases unmatched to any gene: 5. The CDR3 length is 15 residues. Germline values: CDR1 KGHDR, CDR2 SFDVKD. Here the CDR3 reads CATSDPGTAQETQYF. The DNA of the CDR3 is TGTGCCACCAGTGACCCGGGGACAGCCCAAGAGACCCAGTACTTC.

This clonotype was recorded a few times. The V call is TRBV27, the J call TRBJ2-7; the D is unclear. The CDR3 totals 13 residues. Germline CDR1 reads MNHEY; CDR2 reads SMNVEV (reference sequence). V lost 4 bases and J 3 bases, leaving 10 bases between the germline ends. In DNA form, the CDR3 reads TGTGCCAGCAGTTCCATTCGTTTCTACGAGCAGTACTTC. It yields the protein CASSSIRFYEQYF.

Only a few counts were recorded for this clonotype. This chain connects TRBV5-1 to TRBJ1-5; D is unclear. This CDR3 region has 14 residues. Germline V gene lookup returns CDR1 SGHRS and CDR2 YFSETQ. Trimming removed 5 bases from V and 1 base from J, with 10 bases in between. As DNA, the CDR3 is TGCGCCAGCAGACCCGACGGGAGCAATCAGCCCCAGCATTTT. Protein sequence: CASRPDGSNQPQHF.

The J gene is TRBJ1-6, the V gene TRBV7-9; D uncertain. This CDR3 contains 16 residues. Per the germline V gene, CDR1 is SEHNR and CDR2 is FQNEAQ (reference sequence). V was cut by 4 bases and J by 0 bases, with 10 bases left in between. Here the CDR3 DNA reads TGTGCCAGCAGCTCCGGGGAGAGCTCCTATAATTCACCCCTCCACTTT. It encodes CASSSGESSYNSPLHF.

The CDR3 nucleotides are TGTGCCAGCAGCTTAGGGGCGGGGGGCCTCACAGATACGCAGTATTTT. Its protein product is CASSLGAGGLTDTQYF. The V and J genes are TRBV7-6 and TRBJ2-3; 8 bases map to TRBD2. Trimming took 1 base from V and 2 from J; bases not matched to a gene: 5. The CDR3 is 16 residues long. Per the germline V gene, CDR1 is SGHVS and CDR2 is FNYEAQ.

V is TRBV7-9 and J is TRBJ2-2, with 9 nucleotides matching TRBD1. Losses at the gene ends were 5 bases for V and 3 bases for J; bases not matched to a gene: 13. CDR1 is SEHNR and CDR2 is FQNEAQ in the germline V gene (reference sequence). This CDR3 contains 18 residues. The CDR3 DNA is TGTGCCAGCAGCCATGGACACAGGGGGCTCGTGGACACCGGGGAGCTGTTTTTT. Translated, it gives CASSHGHRGLVDTGELFF. Full variable domain (remainder filled in from reference TRBV7-9 and TRBJ2-2): DTGVSQNPRHKITKRGQNVTFRCDPISEHNRLYWYRQTLGQGPEFLTYFQNEAQLEKSRLLSDRFSAERPKGSFSTLEIQRTEQGDSAMYLCASSHGHRGLVDTGELFFGEGSRLTVL.

The chain combines TRBV6-6 with TRBJ1-6; 9 nucleotides line up with TRBD1. Germline V gene lookup returns CDR1 MNHNY and CDR2 SVGAGI (reference sequence). This CDR3 region has 14 residues. Losses at the gene ends were 6 bases for V and 7 bases for J; bases not matched to a gene: 4. Here the CDR3 reads CASSRTGENSPLHF. CDR3 bases: TGTGCCAGCAGCCGGACAGGGGAGAATTCACCCCTCCACTTT.

This sequence joins TRBV4-3 and TRBJ2-7, with 7 bases that match TRBD1. J lost 2 bases, V lost 0 bases, and 4 bases had no gene match. The V gene's germline CDR1 is LGHNA and CDR2 YSLEER. This CDR3 region has 15 residues. The CDR3 is CASSQDTGAAYEQYF. DNA of the CDR3: TGCGCCAGCAGCCAAGACACAGGGGCGGCCTACGAGCAGTACTTC.

This clonotype has a handful of counts. The chain couples TRBV7-2 to TRBJ1-3, with 8 bases fitting TRBD1. CDR1 SGHTA and CDR2 FQGNSA come from the germline V gene. This CDR3 contains 14 residues. The J segment lost 4 bases and the V segment lost 6 bases, leaving 5 bases of the junction unmatched. The CDR3 nucleotides are TGTGCCAGCAGACGGACAGGGTCAGGAAACACCATATATTTT. Translated: CASRRTGSGNTIYF.